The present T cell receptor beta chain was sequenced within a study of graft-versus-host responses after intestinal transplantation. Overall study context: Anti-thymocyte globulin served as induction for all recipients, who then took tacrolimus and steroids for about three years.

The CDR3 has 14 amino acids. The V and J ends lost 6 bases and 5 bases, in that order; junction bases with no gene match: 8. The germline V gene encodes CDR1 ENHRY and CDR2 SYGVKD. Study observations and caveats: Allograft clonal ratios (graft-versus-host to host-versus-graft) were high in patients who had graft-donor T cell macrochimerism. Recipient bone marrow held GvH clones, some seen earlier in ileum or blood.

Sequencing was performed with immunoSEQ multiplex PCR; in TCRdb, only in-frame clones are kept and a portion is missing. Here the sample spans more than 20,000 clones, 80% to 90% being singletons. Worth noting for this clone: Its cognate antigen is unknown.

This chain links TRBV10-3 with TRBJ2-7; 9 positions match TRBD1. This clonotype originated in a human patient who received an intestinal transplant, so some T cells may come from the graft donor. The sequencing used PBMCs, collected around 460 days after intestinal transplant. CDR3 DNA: TGTGCCATCAGACCGGGACAGGGTAAAGACGAGCAGTACTTC. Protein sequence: CAIRPGQGKDEQYF.